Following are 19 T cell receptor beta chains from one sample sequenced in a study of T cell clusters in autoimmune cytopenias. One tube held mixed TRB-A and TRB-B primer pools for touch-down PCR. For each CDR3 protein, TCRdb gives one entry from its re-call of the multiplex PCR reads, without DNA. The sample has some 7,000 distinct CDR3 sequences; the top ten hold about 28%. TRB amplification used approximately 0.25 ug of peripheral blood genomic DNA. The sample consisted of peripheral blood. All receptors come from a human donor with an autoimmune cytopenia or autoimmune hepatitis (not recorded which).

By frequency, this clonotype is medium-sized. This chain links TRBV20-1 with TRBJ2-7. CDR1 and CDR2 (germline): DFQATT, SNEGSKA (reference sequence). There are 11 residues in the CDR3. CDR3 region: CSARGTYEQYF.

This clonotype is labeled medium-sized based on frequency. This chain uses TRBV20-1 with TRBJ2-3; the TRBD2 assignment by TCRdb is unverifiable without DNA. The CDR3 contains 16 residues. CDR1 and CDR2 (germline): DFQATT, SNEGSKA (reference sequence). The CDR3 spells CSASPTSGGQTDTQYF.

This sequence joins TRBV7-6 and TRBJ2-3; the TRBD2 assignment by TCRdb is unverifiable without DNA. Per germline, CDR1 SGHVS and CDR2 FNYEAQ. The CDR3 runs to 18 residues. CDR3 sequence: CASSLGLAGGVSTDTQYF.

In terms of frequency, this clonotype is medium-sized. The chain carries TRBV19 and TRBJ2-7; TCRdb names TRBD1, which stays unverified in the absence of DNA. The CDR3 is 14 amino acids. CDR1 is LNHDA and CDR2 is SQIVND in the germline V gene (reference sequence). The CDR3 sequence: CASSTLTVPYEQYF.

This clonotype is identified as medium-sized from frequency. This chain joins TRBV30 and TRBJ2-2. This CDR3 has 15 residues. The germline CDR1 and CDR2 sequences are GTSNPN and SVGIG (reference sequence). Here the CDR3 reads CAWSVTSRSTGELFF. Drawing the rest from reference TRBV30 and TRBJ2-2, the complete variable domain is SQTIHQWPATLVQPVGSPLSLECTVEGTSNPNLYWYRQAAGRGLQLLFYSVGIGQISSEVPQNLSASRPQDRQFILSSKKLLLSDSGFYLCAWSVTSRSTGELFFGEGSRLTVL.

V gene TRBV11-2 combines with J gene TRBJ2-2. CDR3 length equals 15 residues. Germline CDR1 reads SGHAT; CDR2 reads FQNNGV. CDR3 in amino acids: CASSLRGSRTGELFF.

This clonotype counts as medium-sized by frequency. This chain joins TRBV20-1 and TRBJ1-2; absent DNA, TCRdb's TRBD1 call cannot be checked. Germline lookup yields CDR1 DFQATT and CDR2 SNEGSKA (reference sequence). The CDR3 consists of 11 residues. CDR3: CSAYGGSGYTF.

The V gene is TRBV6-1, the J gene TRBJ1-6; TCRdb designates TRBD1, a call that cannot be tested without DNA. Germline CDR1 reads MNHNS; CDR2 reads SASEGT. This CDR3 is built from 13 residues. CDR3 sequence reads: CASSERTGTPLHF.

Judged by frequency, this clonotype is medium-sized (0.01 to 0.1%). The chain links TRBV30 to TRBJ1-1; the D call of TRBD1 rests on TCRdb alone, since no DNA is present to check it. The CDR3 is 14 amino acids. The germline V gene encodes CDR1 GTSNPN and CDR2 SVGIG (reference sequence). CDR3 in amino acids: CAWSQYRVQPEAFF.

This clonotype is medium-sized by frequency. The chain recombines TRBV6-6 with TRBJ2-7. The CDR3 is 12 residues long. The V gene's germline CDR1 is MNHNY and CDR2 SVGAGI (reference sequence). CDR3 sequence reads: CASSRTVNEQYF.

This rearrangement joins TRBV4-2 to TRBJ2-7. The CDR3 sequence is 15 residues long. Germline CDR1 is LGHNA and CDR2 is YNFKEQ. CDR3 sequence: CASSQERTVPYEQYF.

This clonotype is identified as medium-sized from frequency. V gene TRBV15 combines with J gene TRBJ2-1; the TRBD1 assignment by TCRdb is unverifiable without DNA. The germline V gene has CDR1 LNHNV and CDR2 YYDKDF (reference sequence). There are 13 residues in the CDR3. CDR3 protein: CATSQGARDEQFF.

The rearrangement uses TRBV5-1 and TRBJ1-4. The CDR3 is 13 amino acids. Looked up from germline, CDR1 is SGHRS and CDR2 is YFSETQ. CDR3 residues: CASSQQAGEKLFF.

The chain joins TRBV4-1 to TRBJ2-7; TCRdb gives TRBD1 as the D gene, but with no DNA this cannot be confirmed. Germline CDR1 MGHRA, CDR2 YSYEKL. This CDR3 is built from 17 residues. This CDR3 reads CASSQTADSDGTYEQYF.

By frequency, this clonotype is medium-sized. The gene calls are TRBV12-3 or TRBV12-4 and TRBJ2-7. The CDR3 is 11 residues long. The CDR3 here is CASSLGYEQYF.

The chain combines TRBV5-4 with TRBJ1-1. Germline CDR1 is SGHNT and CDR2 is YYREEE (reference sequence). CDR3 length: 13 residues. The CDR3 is CASSLAHNTEAFF.

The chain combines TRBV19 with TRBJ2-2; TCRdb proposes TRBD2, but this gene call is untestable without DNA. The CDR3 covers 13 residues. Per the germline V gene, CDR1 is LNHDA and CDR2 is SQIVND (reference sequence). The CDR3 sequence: CASSGTSSGELFF.

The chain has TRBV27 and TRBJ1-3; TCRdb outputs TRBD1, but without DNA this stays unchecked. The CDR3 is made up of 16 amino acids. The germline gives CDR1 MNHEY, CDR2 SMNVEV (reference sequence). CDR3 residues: CASSRQGSNSGNTIYF.

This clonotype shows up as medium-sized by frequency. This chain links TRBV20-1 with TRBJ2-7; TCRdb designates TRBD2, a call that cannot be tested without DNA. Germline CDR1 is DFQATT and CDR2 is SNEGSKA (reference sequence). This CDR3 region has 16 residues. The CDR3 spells CSARDRAGVTAYEQYF.